This TCR beta chain is from a study of human T cells and chemical hapten exposure (dated by TCRdb to about 2021). Context from the whole study: For sensitization, 2% DPC in acetone was applied to a roughly 2 cm by roughly 2 cm area of upper inner arm skin. The mostly female patient cohort included alopecia areata with under or over 50% scalp involvement, alopecia totalis and alopecia universalis. For TCR sequencing, blood came from 25 to 35 alopecia patients at anywhere from one to four time points (pre-sensitization, 2, 6 and 24 weeks). Patch testing was performed on the upper back with Finn chambers containing 0.01% DPC, and the patch tests were scored after 6 days according to International Contact Dermatitis Research Group standards. In alopecia patients, the study followed how the peripheral blood TCR repertoire changed in vivo over primary and secondary sensitization to diphenylcyclopropenone (DPC), a hapten. Throughout the roughly 25-week study period, patients were also given weekly therapeutic DPC doses on the scalp. Libraries were combined into a pool for sequencing, and differences in TCR yield between samples came mainly from small differences in library volumes within the pool. Blood samples were taken from patients before sensitization (week 0) and then at 2, 6 and about 24 weeks after DPC sensitization.

Receptors were amplified or captured by RACE. The listed sequencing device is NextSeq 500. During library preparation, unique molecular identifiers were attached to individual cDNA molecules so that TCRs could be counted in a quantitative, reproducible way. From each blood RNA sample, both TCR alpha and TCR beta chains were sequenced. From the authors' description of their analysis: A median of approximately 96,000 TCRs per sample was observed, with a range of roughly 20,000 to 750,000. The Decombinator software suite was used to annotate the V, J and CDR3 of the TCR reads. Every sample was subsampled to the same number of TCRs (28,000) for the PS versus PT1 abundance plots. TCRs were defined as expanded if absent before sensitization and observed at least eight times at the 2-week time point. TCRdb applied fastp at Q25 and MiXCR to the public reads, then kept only in-frame beta chains. Each entry merges the rows of one CDR3 protein and shows their most common DNA and genes. The V and J calls follow TCRdb's processing rather than the paper's. For this sample the table gives some 400,000 distinct CDR3 sequences, of which 4.8% were detected only once. Of the sample, 2% to 2.5% falls within the top ten clones.

At the junction V is shortened by 1 base and J by 0 bases; bases outside the gene matches: 11. The CDR3 runs 19 residues from the cysteine to the phenylalanine. Of all the DNA, just the CDR3 is kept, 57 bases in frame from base 1. From the germline V gene, CDR1 is SGHVS and CDR2 is FNYEAQ. Sample time point, as interpreted from the label and publication: patch test 1, 2 weeks after DPC sensitization. The treatment or condition label corresponds to: therapeutic diphenylcyclopropenone sensitization with weekly scalp DPC. At every patch-test visit, the blood draw took place before the patch test was put on. Patients were eligible if aged 18 to 70, diagnosed with alopecia and judged suitable for DPC therapy, and pregnant patients were excluded. Total RNA was isolated from unfractionated whole blood collected in Tempus Blood RNA tubes. This clonotype was counted ten times or more. It lacks a known antigen. It has no much larger one-base neighbor in the sample; base qualities were not kept.

Study-level results and caveats: DPC sensitization did not change how many TCRs were above 1 in 1000 frequency, and no evidence was found of alterations in global repertoire structure. After repeated subsampling, the strength of the expansion versus patch-test correlation and the threshold at which it became significant changed. Patch test score was positively correlated with the number of PT1 expanded TCRs, with significance at thresholds 8, 16 and 32 but not at 4. Compared with pre-sensitization or healthy control sets, expanded TCRs formed significantly more large CDR3 similarity clusters, which is consistent with antigen-driven responses. All patients had alopecia, a presumed autoimmune disease, so their immune response might differ from that of healthy individuals.

The clonotype originates from a woman in her forties or fifties with alopecia areata. Some clones in this sample may be carry-over from other donors' samples. The V gene is TRBV7-6 and the J gene is TRBJ2-3, and TRBD2 aligns with 9 junction nucleotides. Sequenced material: whole blood, taken in connection with sensitization to the hapten diphenylcyclopropenone (DPC). The nucleotide sequence reads TGTGCCAGCAGCTTAGGAGGTGCGGGGGGGCTCGGAAGCACAGATACGCAGTATTTT. This codes for CASSLGGAGGLGSTDTQYF.